This TCR beta chain was recorded in a study of graft-versus-host responses after intestinal transplantation. Study information: Tacrolimus and steroids were given for two to three years to all recipients after anti-thymocyte globulin induction.

Sequencing was performed with immunoSEQ multiplex PCR; in TCRdb, only in-frame clones are kept and a portion is missing. The sample carries around 100,000 clones, over 85% recorded once. The study, taken as a whole, reports: In recipient marrow, GvH clones were found, and some appeared first in ileum or blood.

Trimming took 5 bases from V and 3 from J; bases not matched to a gene: 7. This CDR3 has 14 amino acids. CDR1 and CDR2 (germline): SGHNT, YENEEA. As for this clone: Antigen specificity is unknown.

The sample in question was unstimulated CD8+ T cells sorted from spleen or lymph node cells, obtained before intestinal transplant. The clonotype originates from a human donor who received an intestinal transplant. The rearrangement joins TRBV11-3 to TRBJ2-7, with 7 bases matching TRBD2. CDR3 region: CASSASGALYEQYF. In DNA, the CDR3 is TGTGCCAGCAGCGCCAGCGGGGCACTCTACGAGCAGTACTTC.